These 3 T cell receptor beta chains came from one sample sequenced in a study of blood T cell repertoires in COVID-19. Data came from immunoSEQ multiplex PCR; TCRdb stores just in-frame clones and leaves some out. The data hold 55,000 to 85,000 clones, with roughly 80% observed a single time. The sequenced material came from peripheral blood. These receptors came from a man aged 55 to 69 with acute or convalescent COVID-19.

The V and J genes are TRBV5-4 and TRBJ1-3; 7 nucleotides line up with TRBD1. This CDR3 has 16 residues. Germline assignment: CDR1 SGHNT and CDR2 YYREEE (reference sequence). V lost 4 bases and J lost 0; bases outside the gene matches: 7. CDR3 bases: TGTGCCAGCAGCAAGGACAGGTCCCTCTCTGGAAACACCATATATTTT. Translating it yields CASSKDRSLSGNTIYF. Using reference TRBV5-4 and TRBJ1-3 for the parts outside the CDR3, the full variable domain is ETGVTQSPTHLIKTRGQQVTLRCSSQSGHNTVSWYQQALGQGPQFIFQYYREEENGRGNFPPRFSGLQFPNYSSELNVNALELDDSALYLCASSKDRSLSGNTIYFGEGSWLTVV.

This chain joins TRBV7-8 and TRBJ1-5, with 7 bases lining up with TRBD1. This CDR3 comprises 14 residues. With 4 bases clipped from V and 4 bases from J, the junction kept 4 bases outside the gene matches. Per germline, CDR1 SGHVS and CDR2 FQNEAQ. DNA of the CDR3: TGTGCCAGCAGCTCTCGACAGGGTAATCAGCCCCAGCATTTT. Residues: CASSSRQGNQPQHF. Supplemented by reference TRBV7-8 and TRBJ1-5, the full variable domain reads GAGVSQSPRYKVAKRGQDVALRCDPISGHVSLFWYQQALGQGPEFLTYFQNEAQLDKSGLPSDRFFAERPEGSVSTLKIQRTQQEDSAVYLCASSSRQGNQPQHFGDGTRLSIL.

The chain joins TRBV27 to TRBJ2-7, with D hard to call. Germline V gives CDR1 MNHEY, CDR2 SMNVEV (reference sequence). Trimming took 5 bases from V and 0 from J, leaving 11 bases between them. The length of the CDR3 is 14 residues. This CDR3 reads CASSPRRSSYEQYF. CDR3 in DNA: TGTGCCAGCAGTCCAAGGCGGAGCTCCTACGAGCAGTACTTC.